This T cell receptor beta chain stems from a study of cytotoxic CD8 clonotypes in ibrutinib-treated CLL. Whole-study context: Outcomes included some 24 partial and 2 complete responses; after median 68 months, 14 stayed remitted and some twelve progressed. Response samples were drawn at a median of around 12 months of treatment, range 6 to 36.

The CDR3 covers 13 residues. Looked up from germline, CDR1 is GTSNPN and CDR2 is SVGIG (reference sequence). Trimming took off 4 bases at V and 6 bases at J, with 15 bases between the two ends. Target depth was 1 in 200,000 to 1 in 1 million T cells, about 10x per clonotype. The table came from immunoSEQ multiplex PCR; TCRdb's copy has only in-frame clones and leaves some out. The sample contains some 200,000 clones, approximately 70% of which appear only once. The clonotype was recovered from a human donor with chronic lymphocytic leukemia. Specimen: PBMCs, collected after 12 months of ibrutinib treatment. The rearrangement joins TRBV30 to TRBJ1-2, with a weak D call TRBD1 (5 bases). In DNA form, the CDR3 reads TGTGCCTGGACGCGGGGGGGATGGGATGGCTACACCTTC. This encodes CAWTRGGWDGYTF. Full variable domain (rest looked up from reference TRBV30 and TRBJ1-2): SQTIHQWPATLVQPVGSPLSLECTVEGTSNPNLYWYRQAAGRGLQLLFYSVGIGQISSEVPQNLSASRPQDRQFILSSKKLLLSDSGFYLCAWTRGGWDGYTFGSGTRLTVV.